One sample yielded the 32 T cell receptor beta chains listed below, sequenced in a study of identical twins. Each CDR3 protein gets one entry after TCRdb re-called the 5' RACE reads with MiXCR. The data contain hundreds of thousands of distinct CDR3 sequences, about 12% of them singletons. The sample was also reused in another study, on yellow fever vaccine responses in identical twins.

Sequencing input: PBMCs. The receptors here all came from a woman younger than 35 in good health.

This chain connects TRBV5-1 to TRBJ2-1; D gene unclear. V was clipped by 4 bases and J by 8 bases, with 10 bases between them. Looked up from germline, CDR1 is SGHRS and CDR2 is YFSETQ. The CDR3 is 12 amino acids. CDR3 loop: CASSIVMDEQFF. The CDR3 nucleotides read TGCGCCAGCAGCATTGTGATGGATGAGCAGTTCTTC.

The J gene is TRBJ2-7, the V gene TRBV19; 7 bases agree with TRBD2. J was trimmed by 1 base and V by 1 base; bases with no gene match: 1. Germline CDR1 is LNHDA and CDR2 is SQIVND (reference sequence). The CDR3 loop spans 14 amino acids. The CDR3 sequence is CASSIGGRSYEQYF. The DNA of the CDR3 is TGTGCCAGTAGTATAGGCGGGAGATCCTACGAGCAGTACTTC.

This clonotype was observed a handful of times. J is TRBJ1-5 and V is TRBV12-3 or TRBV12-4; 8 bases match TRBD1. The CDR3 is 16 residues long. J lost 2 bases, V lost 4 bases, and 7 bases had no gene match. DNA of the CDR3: TGTGCCAGCAGTTCCGACAGGGGTGGGGGCAATCAGCCCCAGCATTTT. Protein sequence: CASSSDRGGGNQPQHF.

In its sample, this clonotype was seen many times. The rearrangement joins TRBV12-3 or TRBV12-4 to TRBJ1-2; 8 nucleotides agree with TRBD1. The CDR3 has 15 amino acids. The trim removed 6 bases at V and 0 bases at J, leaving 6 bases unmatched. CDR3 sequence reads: CASSDRGIANYGYTF. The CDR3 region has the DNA TGTGCCAGCAGCGACAGGGGAATAGCTAACTATGGCTACACCTTC.

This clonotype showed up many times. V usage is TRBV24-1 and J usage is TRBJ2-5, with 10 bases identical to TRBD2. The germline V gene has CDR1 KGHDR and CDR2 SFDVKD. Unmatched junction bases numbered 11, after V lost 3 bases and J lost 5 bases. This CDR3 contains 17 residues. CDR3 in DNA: TGTGCCACCAGTGATGAACATCCTAGCGGGAGTGCTGAGACCCAGTACTTC. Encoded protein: CATSDEHPSGSAETQYF.

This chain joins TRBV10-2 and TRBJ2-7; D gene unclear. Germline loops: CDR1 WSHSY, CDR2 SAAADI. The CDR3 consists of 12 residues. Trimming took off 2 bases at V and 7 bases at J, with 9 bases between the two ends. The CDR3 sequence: CASSEAHLEQYF. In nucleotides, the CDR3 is TGCGCCAGCAGTGAGGCCCACCTGGAGCAGTACTTC.

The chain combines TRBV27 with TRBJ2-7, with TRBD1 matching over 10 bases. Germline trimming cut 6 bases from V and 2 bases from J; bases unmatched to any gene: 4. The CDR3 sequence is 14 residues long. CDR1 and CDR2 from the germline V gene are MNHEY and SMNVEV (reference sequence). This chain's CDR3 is CASSKTGGTYEQYF. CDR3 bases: TGTGCCAGCAGCAAGACAGGGGGCACCTACGAGCAGTACTTC.

The CDR3: CSVPGRVEELFF. CDR3 bases: TGCAGCGTCCCGGGTAGGGTGGAGGAGCTGTTTTTT. The chain has TRBV29-1 and TRBJ2-2; no clear D gene. The CDR3 consists of 12 residues. Germline CDR1 reads SQVTM; CDR2 reads ANQGSEA. V dropped 6 bases and J dropped 10 bases, with 15 bases sitting between them.

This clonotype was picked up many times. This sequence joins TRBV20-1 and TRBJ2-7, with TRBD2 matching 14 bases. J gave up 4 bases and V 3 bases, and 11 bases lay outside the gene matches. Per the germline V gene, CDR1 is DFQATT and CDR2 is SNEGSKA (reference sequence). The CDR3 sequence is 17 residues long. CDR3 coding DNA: TGCAGTGCTAGGACCCCGGGACTAGCGGGAGAGGATTACGAGCAGTACTTC. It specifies CSARTPGLAGEDYEQYF.

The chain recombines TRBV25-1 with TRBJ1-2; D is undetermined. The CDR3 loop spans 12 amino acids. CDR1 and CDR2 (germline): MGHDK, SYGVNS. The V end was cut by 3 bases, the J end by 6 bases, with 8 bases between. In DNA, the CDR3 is TGTGCCAGCAGTGACACGATTCATGGCTACACCTTC. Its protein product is CASSDTIHGYTF.

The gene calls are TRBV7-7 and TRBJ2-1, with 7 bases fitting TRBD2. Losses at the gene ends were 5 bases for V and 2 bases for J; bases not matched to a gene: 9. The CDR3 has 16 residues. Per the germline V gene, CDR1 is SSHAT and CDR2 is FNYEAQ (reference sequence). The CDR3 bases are TGTGCCAGCAGCCCCGAGGGAGGGAAGCCCTACAATGAGCAGTTCTTC. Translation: CASSPEGGKPYNEQFF.

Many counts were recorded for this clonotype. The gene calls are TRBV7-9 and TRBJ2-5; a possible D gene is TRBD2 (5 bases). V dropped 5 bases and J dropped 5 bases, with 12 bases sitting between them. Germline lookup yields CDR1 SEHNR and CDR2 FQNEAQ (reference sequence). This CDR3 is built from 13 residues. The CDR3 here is CASSPPRGETQYF. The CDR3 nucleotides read TGTGCCAGCAGCCCCCCACGGGGTGAGACCCAGTACTTC.

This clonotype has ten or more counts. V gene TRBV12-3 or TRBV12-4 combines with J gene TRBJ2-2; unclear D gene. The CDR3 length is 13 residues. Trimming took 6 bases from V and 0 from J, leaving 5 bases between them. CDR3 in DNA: TGTGCCAGCAGGACCCCGAACACCGGGGAGCTGTTTTTT. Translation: CASRTPNTGELFF.

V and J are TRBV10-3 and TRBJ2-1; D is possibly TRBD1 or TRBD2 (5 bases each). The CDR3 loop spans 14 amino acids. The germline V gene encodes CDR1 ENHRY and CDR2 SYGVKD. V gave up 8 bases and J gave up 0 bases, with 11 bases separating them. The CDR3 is CAIGTGASYNEQFF. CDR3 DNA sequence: TGTGCCATCGGGACGGGCGCCTCCTACAATGAGCAGTTCTTC.

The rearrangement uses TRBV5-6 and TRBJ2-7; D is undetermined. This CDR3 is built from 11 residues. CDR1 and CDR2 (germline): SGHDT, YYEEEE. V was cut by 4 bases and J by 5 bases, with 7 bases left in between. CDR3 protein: CASSLQNEQYF. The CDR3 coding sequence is TGTGCCAGCAGCCTACAGAACGAGCAGTACTTC. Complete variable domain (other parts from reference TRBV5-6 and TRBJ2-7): DAGVTQSPTHLIKTRGQQVTLRCSPKSGHDTVSWYQQALGQGPQFIFQYYEEEERQRGNFPDRFSGHQFPNYSSELNVNALLLGDSALYLCASSLQNEQYFGPGTRLTVT.

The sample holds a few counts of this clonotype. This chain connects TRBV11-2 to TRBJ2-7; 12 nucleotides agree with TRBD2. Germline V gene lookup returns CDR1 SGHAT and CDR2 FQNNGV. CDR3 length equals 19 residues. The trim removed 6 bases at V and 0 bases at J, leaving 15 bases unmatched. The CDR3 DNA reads TGTGCCAGCAGTCCCCCACCCGGACTAGCGGGACCCAACTCCTACGAGCAGTACGTC. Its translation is CASSPPPGLAGPNSYEQYV.

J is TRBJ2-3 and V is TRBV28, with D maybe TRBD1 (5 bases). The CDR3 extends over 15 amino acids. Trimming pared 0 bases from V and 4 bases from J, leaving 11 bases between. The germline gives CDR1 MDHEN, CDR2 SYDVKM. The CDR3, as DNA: TGTGCCAGCAGTTTATGGTCCCAGGGCGCAGATACGCAGTATTTT. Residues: CASSLWSQGADTQYF.

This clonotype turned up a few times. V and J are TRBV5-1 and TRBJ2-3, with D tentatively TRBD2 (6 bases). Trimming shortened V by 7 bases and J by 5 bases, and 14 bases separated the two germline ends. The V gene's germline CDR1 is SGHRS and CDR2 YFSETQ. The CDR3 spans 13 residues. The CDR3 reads CASERQGGDTQYF. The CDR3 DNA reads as TGCGCCAGCGAGCGGCAGGGAGGAGATACGCAGTATTTT.

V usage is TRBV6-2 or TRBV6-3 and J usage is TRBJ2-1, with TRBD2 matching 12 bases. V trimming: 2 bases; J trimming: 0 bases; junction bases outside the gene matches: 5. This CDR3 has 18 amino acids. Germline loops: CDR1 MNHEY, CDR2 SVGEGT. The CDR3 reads CASSYRASGGASYNEQFF. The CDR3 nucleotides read TGTGCCAGCAGTTACCGGGCTAGCGGGGGGGCCTCCTACAATGAGCAGTTCTTC.

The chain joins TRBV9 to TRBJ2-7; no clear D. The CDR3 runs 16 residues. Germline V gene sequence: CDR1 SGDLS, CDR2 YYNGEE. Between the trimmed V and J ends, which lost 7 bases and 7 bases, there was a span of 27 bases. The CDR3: CASGAHNTVPLGEQYF. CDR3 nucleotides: TGTGCCAGCGGCGCTCACAACACAGTCCCACTCGGGGAGCAGTACTTC.

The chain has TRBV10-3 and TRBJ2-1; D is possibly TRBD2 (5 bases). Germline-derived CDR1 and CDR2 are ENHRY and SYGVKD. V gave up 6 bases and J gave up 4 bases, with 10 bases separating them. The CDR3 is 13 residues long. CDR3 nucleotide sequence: TGTGCCATCAGGGGAGACTTGTACAATGAGCAGTTCTTC. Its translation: CAIRGDLYNEQFF.

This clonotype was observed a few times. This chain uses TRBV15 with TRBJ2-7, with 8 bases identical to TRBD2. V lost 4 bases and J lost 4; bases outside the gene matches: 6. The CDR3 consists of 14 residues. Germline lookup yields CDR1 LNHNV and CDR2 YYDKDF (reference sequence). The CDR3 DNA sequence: TGTGCCACCAGCAAAGGGACTAGTTTTTACGAGCAGTACTTC. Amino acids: CATSKGTSFYEQYF.

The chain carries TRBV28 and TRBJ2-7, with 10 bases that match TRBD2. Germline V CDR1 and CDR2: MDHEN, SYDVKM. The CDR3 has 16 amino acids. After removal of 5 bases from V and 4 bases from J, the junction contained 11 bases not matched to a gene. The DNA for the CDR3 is TGTGCCAGCAGTCCCCCATCGGGACTAGCGAGATACGAGCAGTACGTC. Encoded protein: CASSPPSGLARYEQYV.

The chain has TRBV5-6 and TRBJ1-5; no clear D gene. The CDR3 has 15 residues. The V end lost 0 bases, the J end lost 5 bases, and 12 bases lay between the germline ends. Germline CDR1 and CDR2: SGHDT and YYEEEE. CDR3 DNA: TGTGCCAGCAGCTTGGCCTCGGGTACTCATCAGCCCCAGCATTTT. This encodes CASSLASGTHQPQHF.

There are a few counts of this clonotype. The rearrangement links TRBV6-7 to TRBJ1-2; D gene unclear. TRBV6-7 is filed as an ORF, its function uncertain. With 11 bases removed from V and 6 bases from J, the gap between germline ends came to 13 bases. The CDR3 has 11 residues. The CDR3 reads CARYGFHGYTF. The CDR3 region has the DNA TGTGCCCGGTACGGTTTTCATGGCTACACCTTC.

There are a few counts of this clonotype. Here the CDR3 reads CASSDGQGATGELFF. In DNA, the CDR3 is TGTGCCAGCAGTGATGGACAGGGGGCAACCGGGGAGCTGTTTTTT. The chain joins TRBV25-1 to TRBJ2-2, with TRBD1 identical over 11 bases. In germline, CDR1 is MGHDK, CDR2 SYGVNS. This CDR3 has 15 residues. V trimming: 3 bases; J trimming: 5 bases; junction bases outside the gene matches: 2.

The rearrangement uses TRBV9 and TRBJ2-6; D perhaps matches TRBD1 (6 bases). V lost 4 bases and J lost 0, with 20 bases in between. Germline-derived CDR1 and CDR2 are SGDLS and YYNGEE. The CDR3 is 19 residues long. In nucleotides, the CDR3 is TGTGCCAGCAGCACGCGAATACAGGGCAACCCCTCTGGGGCCAACGTCCTGACTTTC. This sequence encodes CASSTRIQGNPSGANVLTF.

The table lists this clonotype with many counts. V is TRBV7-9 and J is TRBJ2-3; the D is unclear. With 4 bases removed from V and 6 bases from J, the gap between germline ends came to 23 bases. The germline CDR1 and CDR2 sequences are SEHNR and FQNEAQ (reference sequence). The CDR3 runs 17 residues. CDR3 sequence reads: CASSSSERTPGVDTQYF. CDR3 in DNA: TGTGCCAGCAGCTCTTCAGAAAGGACCCCTGGGGTGGATACGCAGTATTTT.

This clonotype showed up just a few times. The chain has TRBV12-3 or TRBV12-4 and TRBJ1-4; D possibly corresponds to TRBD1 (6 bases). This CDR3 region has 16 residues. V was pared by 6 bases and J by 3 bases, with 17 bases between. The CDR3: CASSPHPKGANEKLFF. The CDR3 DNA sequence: TGTGCCAGCAGCCCTCACCCGAAGGGGGCTAATGAAAAACTGTTTTTT.

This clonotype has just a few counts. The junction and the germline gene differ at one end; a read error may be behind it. In nucleotides, the CDR3 is TGTGCCAGCAGTTTGCGTCCCGGGACAGGGGGCCTGACGCAATTC. This gives the protein CASSLRPGTGGLTQF. The chain carries TRBV28 and TRBJ2-4; 12 nucleotides match TRBD1. Germline V gene sequence: CDR1 MDHEN, CDR2 SYDVKM. The CDR3 length is 15 residues.

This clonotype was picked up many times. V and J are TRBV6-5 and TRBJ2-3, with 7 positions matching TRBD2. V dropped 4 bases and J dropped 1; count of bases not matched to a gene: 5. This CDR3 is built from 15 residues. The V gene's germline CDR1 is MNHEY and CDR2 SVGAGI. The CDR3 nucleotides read TGTGCCAGCAGTTTCCAGGGACTACGCACAGATACGCAGTATTTT. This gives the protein CASSFQGLRTDTQYF.

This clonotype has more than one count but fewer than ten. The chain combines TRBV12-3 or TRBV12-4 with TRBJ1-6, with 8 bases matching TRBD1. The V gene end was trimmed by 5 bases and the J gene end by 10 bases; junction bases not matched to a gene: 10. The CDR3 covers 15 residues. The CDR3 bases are TGTGCCAGCAGTCACGACGACAGGGGACGATCACCCCTCCACTTT. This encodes CASSHDDRGRSPLHF.